These 21 T cell receptor beta chains originate from one sample sequenced in a study of technical replicates of blood from a handful of donors. Clones were read by immunoSEQ multiplex PCR, and TCRdb kept only the in-frame ones, dropping some. The sample carries some 83,000 clones, more than 85% recorded once. The source material was T cells isolated from PBMCs. These receptor sequences come from a human donor in good health.

The chain couples TRBV29-1 to TRBJ2-6; 10 bases agree with TRBD1. The CDR3 is 16 amino acids. V dropped 1 base and J dropped 0; count of bases not matched to a gene: 0. Germline lookup yields CDR1 SQVTM and CDR2 ANQGSEA. CDR3 bases: TGCAGCGTTGAAGGGACAGGGGGCTCTGGGGCCAACGTCCTGACTTTC. This translates into CSVEGTGGSGANVLTF.

The chain couples TRBV27 to TRBJ1-1; 7 nucleotides agree with TRBD1. CDR3 length: 15 residues. J was trimmed by 4 bases and V by 3 bases; bases with no gene match: 8. Germline values: CDR1 MNHEY, CDR2 SMNVEV (reference sequence). The chain's CDR3 is CASSLNRGLSTEAFF. DNA of the CDR3: TGTGCCAGCAGTTTGAACAGGGGTTTGAGCACTGAAGCTTTCTTT.

The chain's CDR3 is CASSSDRGQGYTF. The CDR3 nucleotides are TGTGCCAGCAGCTCCGACAGGGGGCAAGGCTACACCTTC. The J gene is TRBJ1-2, the V gene TRBV11-3; 10 nucleotides align to TRBD1. The CDR3 is 13 amino acids. Germline V lookup: CDR1 SGHNT, CDR2 YENEEA. The V gene end was trimmed by 4 bases and the J gene end by 8 bases; junction bases not matched to a gene: 4.

This chain links TRBV7-2 with TRBJ2-7, with TRBD1 as a possible D gene (6 bases). The CDR3 extends over 13 amino acids. Germline loops: CDR1 SGHTA, CDR2 FQGNSA. Deletions cut 5 bases from V and 3 bases from J, with 11 bases between. In DNA form, the CDR3 reads TGTGCCAGCAGCGCAGACAGGAGCTACGAGCAGTACTTC. It encodes CASSADRSYEQYF.

The chain employs TRBV4-1 and TRBJ1-2; TRBD1 aligns across 11 bases. There are 17 residues in the CDR3. V trimming: 1 base; J trimming: 4 bases; junction bases outside the gene matches: 8. CDR1 and CDR2 (germline): MGHRA, YSYEKL. The CDR3 DNA reads as TGCGCCAGCAGCCAAGCCGCCAGGACAGGGGGCTTCTATGGCTACACCTTC. Translating gives CASSQAARTGGFYGYTF.

The V and J genes are TRBV6-1 and TRBJ1-1, with TRBD1 as a possible D gene (6 bases). Trimming left V 10 bases short and J 0 bases short, with 15 bases between. The CDR3 consists of 14 residues. Germline assignment: CDR1 MNHNS and CDR2 SASEGT. This CDR3 is CATLDRPMNTEAFF. The CDR3 bases are TGTGCCACACTGGACAGACCCATGAACACTGAAGCTTTCTTT.

The V call is TRBV7-3, the J call TRBJ2-1; D is perhaps TRBD2 (5 bases). Looked up from germline, CDR1 is SGHTA and CDR2 is FQGTGA. Between the trimmed V and J ends, which lost 0 bases and 0 bases, there was a span of 6 bases. CDR3 length equals 15 residues. In DNA form, the CDR3 reads TGTGCCAGCAGCTTAACGGGAGACTCCTACAATGAGCAGTTCTTC. Amino acids: CASSLTGDSYNEQFF.

The chain couples TRBV27 to TRBJ2-1, with 14 bases that match TRBD2. This CDR3 region has 16 residues. Per germline, CDR1 MNHEY and CDR2 SMNVEV (reference sequence). V dropped 1 base and J dropped 8; count of bases not matched to a gene: 4. The CDR3 here is CASSLYATSGRDEQFF. The CDR3 nucleotides are TGTGCCAGCAGTTTATACGCGACTAGCGGGAGGGATGAGCAGTTCTTC.

V and J are TRBV4-3 and TRBJ1-1, with a tentative D call TRBD1 (5 bases). Germline CDR1 LGHNA, CDR2 YSLEER. V dropped 3 bases and J dropped 5 bases, with 13 bases sitting between them. The CDR3 covers 14 residues. The CDR3 DNA reads TGCGCCAGCAGCCAGATTATAGACAGAACTGAAGCTTTCTTT. Protein: CASSQIIDRTEAFF.

The chain uses TRBV6-5 and TRBJ1-2; TRBD1 agrees at 8 bases. The CDR3 consists of 16 residues. CDR1 and CDR2 from the germline V gene are MNHEY and SVGAGI. The V gene end was trimmed by 2 bases and the J gene end by 8 bases; junction bases not matched to a gene: 13. CDR3 region: CASSYLFYGQGNGYTF. CDR3 sequence (DNA): TGTGCCAGCAGTTACCTCTTCTACGGACAGGGCAACGGCTACACCTTC.

The V and J genes are TRBV19 and TRBJ2-7, with D unresolved. Trimming took off 1 base at V and 4 bases at J, with 5 bases between the two ends. CDR3 length equals 12 residues. The germline V gene encodes CDR1 LNHDA and CDR2 SQIVND (reference sequence). For the CDR3, the DNA is TGTGCCAGTAGTATAGCAGGTTACGAGCAGTACTTC. It is translated as CASSIAGYEQYF.

CDR3 bases: TGTGCCAGCAGCTCCCCTAGGTCCGGGGAGCTGTTTTTT. It codes for CASSSPRSGELFF. The rearrangement joins TRBV9 to TRBJ2-2; D gene uncertain. Trimming shortened V by 4 bases and J by 6 bases, and 10 bases separated the two germline ends. This CDR3 spans 13 amino acids. Germline CDR1 reads SGDLS; CDR2 reads YYNGEE.

This clone was recorded only once. The genes are TRBV7-3 and TRBJ2-7; 10 nucleotides agree with TRBD1. Trimming at V came to 3 bases and at J to 7 bases, leaving 9 bases not matched to a gene. The CDR3 spans 15 residues. Germline V gene lookup returns CDR1 SGHTA and CDR2 FQGTGA. This chain's CDR3 is CASSFFDRGLGEQYF. The CDR3 region has the DNA TGTGCCAGCAGCTTTTTTGACAGGGGGCTCGGGGAGCAGTACTTC.

The chain couples TRBV6-5 to TRBJ2-2, with TRBD1 matching 7 bases. After removal of 5 bases from V and 9 bases from J, the junction contained 12 bases not matched to a gene. Germline CDR1 is MNHEY and CDR2 is SVGAGI. This CDR3 contains 15 residues. The CDR3 region is CASSPGTATGRELFF. CDR3 in DNA: TGTGCCAGCAGTCCTGGGACAGCGACGGGTCGGGAGCTGTTTTTT.

This chain connects TRBV19 to TRBJ1-2; D uncertain. Trimming left V 7 bases short and J 5 bases short, with 17 bases between. Looked up from germline, CDR1 is LNHDA and CDR2 is SQIVND (reference sequence). CDR3 size: 14 residues. This CDR3 reads CASMPNPSGYGYTF. For the CDR3, the DNA is TGTGCCAGTATGCCGAACCCCTCGGGGTATGGCTACACCTTC. The entire variable domain, with the rest obtained from reference TRBV19 and TRBJ1-2, is as follows: DGGITQSPKYLFRKEGQNVTLSCEQNLNHDAMYWYRQDPGQGLRLIYYSQIVNDFQKGDIAEGYSVSREKKESFPLTVTSAQKNPTAFYLCASMPNPSGYGYTFGSGTRLTVV.

The CDR3 spells CASSLQTSGTYEQYF. DNA of the CDR3: TGTGCCAGCAGCTTGCAGACTAGCGGGACCTACGAGCAGTACTTC. The chain links TRBV5-5 to TRBJ2-7; 11 bases line up with TRBD2. The CDR3 has 15 residues. From germline, CDR1 is SGHKS and CDR2 YYEKEE (reference sequence). V was clipped by 1 base and J by 2 bases; unmatched bases: 2.

The chain has TRBV19 and TRBJ1-5; perhaps TRBD1 as D (5 bases). Germline CDR1 LNHDA, CDR2 SQIVND (reference sequence). The length of the CDR3 is 13 residues. Trimming left V 6 bases short and J 5 bases short, with 11 bases between. CDR3 coding DNA: TGTGCCAGTAGCTACCAGGGATATCAGCCCCAGCATTTT. It translates to CASSYQGYQPQHF.

This chain joins TRBV11-2 and TRBJ2-3; D remains ambiguous. CDR3 size: 13 residues. Trimming took 1 base from V and 6 from J, leaving 8 bases between them. Germline V lookup: CDR1 SGHAT, CDR2 FQNNGV. CDR3 DNA sequence: TGTGCCAGCAGCTTAGCGAGTTGGGATACGCAGTATTTT. This gives the protein CASSLASWDTQYF.

The chain is built from TRBV5-1 and TRBJ1-4; 9 bases fit TRBD1. Trimming removed 4 bases from V and 8 bases from J; junction bases left unmatched: 9. The CDR3 is 15 residues long. Germline CDR1 SGHRS, CDR2 YFSETQ. The CDR3 loop is CASSPTGGPEEKLFF. In nucleotides, the CDR3 is TGCGCCAGCAGCCCGACAGGGGGTCCGGAAGAAAAACTGTTTTTT.

The chain couples TRBV5-5 to TRBJ2-7; 7 bases line up with TRBD1. This CDR3 contains 16 residues. Germline V gene lookup returns CDR1 SGHKS and CDR2 YYEKEE (reference sequence). V dropped 6 bases and J dropped 2; count of bases not matched to a gene: 14. The DNA for the CDR3 is TGTGCCAGCATCCGAGGGGCGGTTACAGGGGCCTACGAGCAGTACTTC. It encodes CASIRGAVTGAYEQYF.

This sequence joins TRBV14 and TRBJ1-1; a weak D match, TRBD1 (5 bases). The CDR3 is made up of 13 amino acids. Trimming removed 1 base at V and 5 bases at J, with 8 bases between. Per germline, CDR1 SGHDN and CDR2 FVKESK. CDR3 residues: CASSQVRGTEAFF. CDR3 nucleotides: TGTGCCAGCAGCCAAGTAAGGGGAACTGAAGCTTTCTTT.